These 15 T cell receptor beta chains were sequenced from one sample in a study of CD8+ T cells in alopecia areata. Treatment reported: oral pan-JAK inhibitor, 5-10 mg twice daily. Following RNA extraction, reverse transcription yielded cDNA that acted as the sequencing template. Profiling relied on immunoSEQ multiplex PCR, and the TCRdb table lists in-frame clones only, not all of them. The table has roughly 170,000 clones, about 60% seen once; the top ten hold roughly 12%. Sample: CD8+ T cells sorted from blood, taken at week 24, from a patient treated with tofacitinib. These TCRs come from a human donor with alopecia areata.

CDR3: CSVQTWSNQPQHF. CDR3 sequence (DNA): TGCAGCGTGCAAACATGGAGCAATCAGCCCCAGCATTTT. The chain has TRBV29-1 and TRBJ1-5; no clear D. The CDR3 loop spans 13 amino acids. The germline gives CDR1 SQVTM, CDR2 ANQGSEA. Trimming took 6 bases from V and 1 from J, leaving 10 bases between them. Combining the CDR3 with reference TRBV29-1 and TRBJ1-5 gives the whole variable domain SAVISQKPSRDICQRGTSLTIQCQVDSQVTMMFWYRQQPGQSLTLIATANQGSEATYESGFVIDKFPISRPNLTFSTLTVSNMSPEDSSIYLCSVQTWSNQPQHFGDGTRLSIL.

CDR3 sequence: CASSGTSVYNEQFF. CDR3 in DNA: TGTGCCAGCAGCGGGACTAGCGTCTACAATGAGCAGTTCTTC. V gene TRBV7-9 combines with J gene TRBJ2-1; 10 nucleotides align to TRBD2. The trim removed 5 bases at V and 3 bases at J, leaving 1 base unmatched. Germline loops: CDR1 SEHNR, CDR2 FQNEAQ (reference sequence). The CDR3 contains 14 residues.

In DNA, the CDR3 is TGCAGCGTTGATGGGGGATACTATGGCTACACCTTC. This encodes CSVDGGYYGYTF. This chain joins TRBV29-1 and TRBJ1-2; tentatively, D is TRBD1 (5 bases). CDR3 length: 12 residues. V lost 3 bases and J lost 3, with 8 bases in between. Germline CDR1 SQVTM, CDR2 ANQGSEA.

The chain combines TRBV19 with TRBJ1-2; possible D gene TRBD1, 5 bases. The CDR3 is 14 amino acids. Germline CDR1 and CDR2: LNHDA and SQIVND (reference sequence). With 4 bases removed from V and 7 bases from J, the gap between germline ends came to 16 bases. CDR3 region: CASSTSRREGGYTF. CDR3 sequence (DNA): TGTGCCAGTAGTACCAGTCGCAGGGAGGGTGGCTACACCTTC.

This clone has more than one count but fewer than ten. The CDR3 protein is CASSQSGGARLHEQFF. CDR3 bases: TGTGCCAGCAGCCAAAGCGGGGGGGCCCGCCTCCATGAGCAGTTCTTC. This chain connects TRBV14 to TRBJ2-1, with TRBD2 matching 10 bases. This CDR3 spans 16 amino acids. Germline CDR1 reads SGHDN; CDR2 reads FVKESK. With V trimmed by 2 bases and J by 8 bases, 9 bases remained unmatched.

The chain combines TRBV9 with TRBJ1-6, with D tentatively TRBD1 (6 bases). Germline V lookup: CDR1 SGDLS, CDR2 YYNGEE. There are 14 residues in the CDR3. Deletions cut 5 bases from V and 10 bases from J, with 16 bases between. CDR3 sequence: CASRDAGAASPLHF. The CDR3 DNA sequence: TGTGCCAGCAGAGATGCAGGGGCCGCCTCACCCCTCCACTTT.

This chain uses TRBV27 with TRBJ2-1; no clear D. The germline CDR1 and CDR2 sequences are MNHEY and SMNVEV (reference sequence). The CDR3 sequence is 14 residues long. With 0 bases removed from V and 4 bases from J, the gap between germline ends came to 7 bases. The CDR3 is CASSLSGIYNEQFF. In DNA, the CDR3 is TGTGCCAGCAGTTTATCGGGGATATACAATGAGCAGTTCTTC.

The CDR3 sequence is CASSPVVGVGGELFF. Here the CDR3 DNA reads TGTGCCAGCAGCCCGGTTGTCGGGGTCGGCGGGGAGCTGTTTTTT. The chain employs TRBV7-9 and TRBJ2-2, with D maybe TRBD2 (5 bases). The germline CDR1 and CDR2 sequences are SEHNR and FQNEAQ (reference sequence). The CDR3 loop spans 15 amino acids. The V end was cut by 5 bases, the J end by 7 bases, with 17 bases between. Using reference TRBV7-9 and TRBJ2-2 for the parts outside the CDR3, the full variable domain is DTGVSQNPRHKITKRGQNVTFRCDPISEHNRLYWYRQTLGQGPEFLTYFQNEAQLEKSRLLSDRFSAERPKGSFSTLEIQRTEQGDSAMYLCASSPVVGVGGELFFGEGSRLTVL.

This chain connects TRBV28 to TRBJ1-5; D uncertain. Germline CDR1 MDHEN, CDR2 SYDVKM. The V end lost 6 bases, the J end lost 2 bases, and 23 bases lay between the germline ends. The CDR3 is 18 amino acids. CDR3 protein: CASSLNIPWDRGNQPQHF. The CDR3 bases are TGTGCCAGCAGCCTAAATATCCCCTGGGATCGTGGCAATCAGCCCCAGCATTTT.

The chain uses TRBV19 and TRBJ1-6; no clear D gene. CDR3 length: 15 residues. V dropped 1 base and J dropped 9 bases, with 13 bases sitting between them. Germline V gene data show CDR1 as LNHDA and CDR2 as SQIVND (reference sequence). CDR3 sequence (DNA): TGTGCCAGTAGTATAGGAGAGGGCGCGGGTTCACCCCTCCACTTT. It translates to CASSIGEGAGSPLHF.

DNA for the CDR3: TGTGCCAGCAGCTTAAGGCACGAGCAGTACTTC. This gives the protein CASSLRHEQYF. The rearrangement links TRBV13 to TRBJ2-7; D not certain. V was pared by 2 bases and J by 5 bases, with 4 bases between. The CDR3 extends over 11 amino acids. In germline, CDR1 is PRHDT, CDR2 FYEKMQ (reference sequence). Together with reference TRBV13 and TRBJ2-7, the CDR3 gives the full variable domain: AAGVIQSPRHLIKEKRETATLKCYPIPRHDTVYWYQQGPGQDPQFLISFYEKMQSDKGSIPDRFSAQQFSDYHSELNMSSLELGDSALYFCASSLRHEQYFGPGTRLTVT.

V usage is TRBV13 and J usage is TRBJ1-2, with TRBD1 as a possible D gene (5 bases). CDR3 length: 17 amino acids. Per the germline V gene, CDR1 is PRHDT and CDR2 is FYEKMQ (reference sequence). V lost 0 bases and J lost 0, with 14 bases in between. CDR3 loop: CASSLGPRGPPNYGYTF. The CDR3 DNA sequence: TGTGCCAGCAGCTTAGGGCCCCGGGGCCCGCCTAACTATGGCTACACCTTC.

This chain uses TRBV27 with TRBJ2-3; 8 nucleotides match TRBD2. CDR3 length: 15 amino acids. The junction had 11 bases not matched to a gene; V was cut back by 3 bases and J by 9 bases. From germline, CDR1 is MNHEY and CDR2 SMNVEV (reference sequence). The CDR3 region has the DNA TGTGCCAGCAGTTTTGTTTCGGGGGGGAGAGGGACGCAGTATTTT. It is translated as CASSFVSGGRGTQYF.

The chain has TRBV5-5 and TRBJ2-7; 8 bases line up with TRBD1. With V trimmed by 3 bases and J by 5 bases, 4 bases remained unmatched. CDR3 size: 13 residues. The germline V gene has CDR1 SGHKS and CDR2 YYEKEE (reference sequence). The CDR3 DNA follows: TGTGCCAGCAGCTCAGACAGGGGCGACGAGCAGTACTTC. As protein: CASSSDRGDEQYF.

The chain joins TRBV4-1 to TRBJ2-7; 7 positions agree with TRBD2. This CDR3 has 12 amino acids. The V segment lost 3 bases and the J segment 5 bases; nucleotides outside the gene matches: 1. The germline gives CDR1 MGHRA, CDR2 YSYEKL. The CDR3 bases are TGCGCCAGCAGCCATCGGGGGGACGAGCAGTACTTC. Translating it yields CASSHRGDEQYF.